The rows below give T cell receptor beta chains drawn from one sample of a study of blood T cell repertoires in COVID-19. Using immunoSEQ multiplex PCR, the repertoire was profiled, and TCRdb retains in-frame clones only, with some absent. Of over 200,000 clones listed, around 88% were seen once; the top ten hold more than 1.4%. The sequenced sample was peripheral blood. The receptors stem from a man in his late teens or twenties with active or convalescent COVID-19. CDR3s include the opening cysteine and the closing phenylalanine or tryptophan. A D gene is named only where the DNA matches it firmly. Part of the rows lack a size; the others show once, few, many or a class for expanded clones.

CDR3aa: CASNKGQGTEKLFF
CDR3nt: TGTGCCAGCAATAAGGGGCAGGGGACTGAAAAACTGTTTTTT
d_gene: .
abundance: .
v_gene: TRBV28
j_gene: TRBJ1-4

CDR3aa: CASSVGDGGLTNTIYF
CDR3nt: TGTGCCAGCAGCGTAGGGGACGGAGGGCTGACAAACACCATATATTTT
d_gene: .
abundance: .
v_gene: TRBV9
j_gene: TRBJ1-3

CDR3aa: CASLAGVSDTQYF
CDR3nt: TGTGCCAGTCTAGCGGGAGTATCGGATACGCAGTATTTT
d_gene: TRBD2
abundance: .
v_gene: TRBV19
j_gene: TRBJ2-3

CDR3aa: CASSSGQALPGEKLFF
CDR3nt: TGTGCCAGCAGTTCCGGACAGGCCCTACCGGGGGAAAAACTGTTTTTT
d_gene: TRBD1
abundance: .
v_gene: TRBV9
j_gene: TRBJ1-4

CDR3aa: CASSPRHATNEKLFF
CDR3nt: TGTGCCAGCAGTCCGAGACATGCAACTAATGAAAAACTGTTTTTT
d_gene: .
abundance: .
v_gene: TRBV6-5
j_gene: TRBJ1-4

CDR3aa: CASSSESPQGGYTF
CDR3nt: TGTGCCAGCAGCTCCGAATCCCCGCAGGGCGGCTACACCTTC
d_gene: .
abundance: .
v_gene: TRBV5-4
j_gene: TRBJ1-2

CDR3aa: CAWEDRVTEAFF
CDR3nt: TGTGCCTGGGAGGACAGGGTCACTGAAGCTTTCTTT
d_gene: TRBD1
abundance: .
v_gene: TRBV30
j_gene: TRBJ1-1

CDR3aa: CASSQTHLAGGFNEQFF
CDR3nt: TGTGCCAGCAGCCAGACCCATCTAGCGGGAGGTTTCAATGAGCAGTTCTTC
d_gene: TRBD2
abundance: .
v_gene: TRBV11-3
j_gene: TRBJ2-1

CDR3aa: CASSRGQGEGSPLHF
CDR3nt: TGTGCCAGCAGCCGAGGACAGGGGGAAGGGTCACCCCTCCACTTT
d_gene: TRBD1
abundance: .
v_gene: TRBV7-9
j_gene: TRBJ1-6

CDR3aa: CASSSPRGGGYTGELFF
CDR3nt: TGTGCCAGCAGTTCCCCGAGAGGGGGGGGATACACCGGGGAGCTGTTTTTT
d_gene: .
abundance: .
v_gene: TRBV28
j_gene: TRBJ2-2

CDR3aa: CASSLGDRGNQPQHF
CDR3nt: TGTGCCAGCAGCCTCGGGGACAGAGGAAATCAGCCCCAGCATTTT
d_gene: TRBD1
abundance: .
v_gene: TRBV11-2
j_gene: TRBJ1-5

CDR3aa: CATRGLAGGPSDTQYF
CDR3nt: TGTGCCACCAGGGGACTAGCGGGAGGGCCATCAGATACGCAGTATTTT
d_gene: TRBD2
abundance: .
v_gene: TRBV24-1
j_gene: TRBJ2-3

CDR3aa: CASSEAAVWNTEAFF
CDR3nt: TGTGCCAGCAGTGAAGCCGCAGTTTGGAACACTGAAGCTTTCTTT
d_gene: .
abundance: .
v_gene: TRBV6-1
j_gene: TRBJ1-1

CDR3aa: CASSVPAVAGNNEQYF
CDR3nt: TGTGCCAGCAGCGTTCCCGCGGTAGCGGGAAATAACGAGCAGTACTTC
d_gene: TRBD2
abundance: .
v_gene: TRBV28
j_gene: TRBJ2-7

CDR3aa: CASRGGLAGWNYEQYF
CDR3nt: TGTGCCAGCAGGGGCGGACTAGCGGGGTGGAACTACGAGCAGTACTTC
d_gene: TRBD2
abundance: .
v_gene: TRBV6-6
j_gene: TRBJ2-7

CDR3aa: CASSEGGVEAFF
CDR3nt: TGCGCCAGCAGTGAGGGGGGGGTTGAAGCTTTCTTT
d_gene: .
abundance: once
v_gene: TRBV10-2
j_gene: TRBJ1-1

CDR3aa: CASSLERGDTEAFF
CDR3nt: TGCGCCAGCAGCTTGGAGCGGGGTGACACTGAAGCTTTCTTT
d_gene: .
abundance: .
v_gene: TRBV5-1
j_gene: TRBJ1-1

CDR3aa: CASGLAGQYQPQHF
CDR3nt: TGTGCTAGTGGTTTGGCGGGACAGTATCAGCCCCAGCATTTT
d_gene: TRBD1
abundance: .
v_gene: TRBV12-5
j_gene: TRBJ1-5

CDR3aa: CAWNGDSNYGYTF
CDR3nt: TGTGCCTGGAACGGGGATTCAAACTATGGCTACACCTTC
d_gene: .
abundance: .
v_gene: TRBV30
j_gene: TRBJ1-2

CDR3aa: CASSTAGTSARPTLQQYF
CDR3nt: TGCGCCAGCAGCACGGCCGGGACTAGTGCTCGCCCTACCTTGCAGCAGTACTTC
d_gene: TRBD2
abundance: .
v_gene: TRBV5-1
j_gene: TRBJ2-7

CDR3aa: CASSYSMRRPQHF
CDR3nt: TGTGCCAGCAGTTACTCGATGCGGCGCCCCCAGCATTTT
d_gene: .
abundance: .
v_gene: TRBV6-2/TRBV6-3
j_gene: TRBJ1-5

CDR3aa: CASSPGDQPQHF
CDR3nt: TGTGCCAGCAGCCCCGGAGATCAGCCCCAGCATTTT
d_gene: .
abundance: .
v_gene: TRBV12-3/TRBV12-4
j_gene: TRBJ1-5

CDR3aa: CAISESIIIAETQYF
CDR3nt: TGTGCCATCAGTGAGTCGATAATAATTGCGGAGACCCAGTACTTC
d_gene: .
abundance: .
v_gene: TRBV10-3
j_gene: TRBJ2-5

CDR3aa: CASTIGTLREAFF
CDR3nt: TGTGCCAGCACCATCGGGACACTCCGCGAAGCTTTCTTT
d_gene: .
abundance: .
v_gene: TRBV12-3/TRBV12-4
j_gene: TRBJ1-1

CDR3aa: CASNDRVGGMNTEAFF
CDR3nt: TGCGCCAGCAACGACAGGGTGGGGGGTATGAACACTGAAGCTTTCTTT
d_gene: TRBD1
abundance: .
v_gene: TRBV10-2
j_gene: TRBJ1-1

CDR3aa: CATSDPGTEETQYF
CDR3nt: TGTGCCACCAGTGACCCGGGGACAGAAGAGACCCAGTACTTC
d_gene: TRBD1
abundance: .
v_gene: TRBV24-1
j_gene: TRBJ2-5

CDR3aa: CASSKNRDQPQHF
CDR3nt: TGTGCCAGCAGTAAGAACAGGGATCAGCCCCAGCATTTT
d_gene: .
abundance: .
v_gene: TRBV6-6
j_gene: TRBJ1-5

CDR3aa: CASGGGRLYGYTF
CDR3nt: TGTGCCAGCGGGGGGGGCAGGCTTTATGGCTACACCTTC
d_gene: .
abundance: .
v_gene: TRBV27
j_gene: TRBJ1-2

CDR3aa: CASQVSGANVLTF
CDR3nt: TGTGCCAGCCAGGTATCTGGGGCCAACGTCCTGACTTTC
d_gene: .
abundance: .
v_gene: TRBV27
j_gene: TRBJ2-6

CDR3aa: CASSRRDRSRPGELFF
CDR3nt: TGTGCCAGCTCACGCCGGGACAGGTCCCGCCCCGGGGAGCTGTTTTTT
d_gene: TRBD1
abundance: .
v_gene: TRBV18
j_gene: TRBJ2-2

CDR3aa: CASSAITGTGYEQYF
CDR3nt: TGTGCCAGCAGCGCAATCACAGGGACGGGCTACGAGCAGTACTTC
d_gene: .
abundance: .
v_gene: TRBV6-2/TRBV6-3
j_gene: TRBJ2-7

CDR3aa: CASSTRQGSYEQYF
CDR3nt: TGTGCCAGCAGTACCCGACAGGGGTCATACGAGCAGTACTTC
d_gene: TRBD1
abundance: .
v_gene: TRBV28
j_gene: TRBJ2-7

CDR3aa: CASSPGTDNQPQHF
CDR3nt: TGTGCCAGCAGTCCAGGGACAGACAATCAGCCCCAGCATTTT
d_gene: TRBD1
abundance: .
v_gene: TRBV27
j_gene: TRBJ1-5

CDR3aa: CASRQTALNEKLFF
CDR3nt: TGTGCCAGCAGACAGACAGCCTTAAATGAAAAACTGTTTTTT
d_gene: .
abundance: .
v_gene: TRBV7-2
j_gene: TRBJ1-4

CDR3aa: CASRGVPGQGRLRDSNQPQHF
CDR3nt: TGTGCCAGCAGGGGCGTACCGGGACAGGGACGTCTTAGGGATAGCAATCAGCCCCAGCATTTT
d_gene: TRBD1
abundance: .
v_gene: TRBV7-4
j_gene: TRBJ1-5

CDR3aa: CASSFRGTGGAGTGELFF
CDR3nt: TGCGCCAGCAGCTTTCGCGGGACAGGGGGCGCAGGGACCGGGGAGCTGTTTTTT
d_gene: TRBD1
abundance: .
v_gene: TRBV5-1
j_gene: TRBJ2-2

CDR3aa: CAIKRESAQETQYF
CDR3nt: TGTGCCATCAAGCGGGAGTCGGCTCAAGAGACCCAGTACTTC
d_gene: TRBD2
abundance: few
v_gene: TRBV10-3
j_gene: TRBJ2-5

CDR3aa: CASSQDGPLGKGAYEQYF
CDR3nt: TGTGCCAGCAGCCAAGACGGACCACTAGGGAAGGGGGCCTACGAGCAGTACTTC
d_gene: .
abundance: .
v_gene: TRBV4-2
j_gene: TRBJ2-7

CDR3aa: CASRPRGSGSGGETQYF
CDR3nt: TGTGCCAGCAGGCCAAGGGGTAGCGGGAGTGGGGGCGAGACCCAGTACTTC
d_gene: TRBD2
abundance: .
v_gene: TRBV7-9
j_gene: TRBJ2-5

CDR3aa: CASSVYLNTEAFF
CDR3nt: TGTGCCAGCAGCGTATATCTGAACACTGAAGCTTTCTTT
d_gene: .
abundance: once
v_gene: TRBV9
j_gene: TRBJ1-1

CDR3aa: CASSLAAQVNYGYTF
CDR3nt: TGTGCCAGCAGCTTAGCGGCACAGGTGAACTATGGCTACACCTTC
d_gene: .
abundance: once
v_gene: TRBV11-2
j_gene: TRBJ1-2

CDR3aa: CASSLGPGTGGNSNQPQHF
CDR3nt: TGTGCCAGCAGCCTCGGTCCCGGGACAGGAGGGAATAGCAATCAGCCCCAGCATTTT
d_gene: TRBD1
abundance: .
v_gene: TRBV5-6
j_gene: TRBJ1-5

CDR3aa: CASSRAGVGQPQHF
CDR3nt: TGTGCCAGCAGTAGAGCAGGGGTCGGGCAGCCCCAGCATTTT
d_gene: .
abundance: few
v_gene: TRBV27
j_gene: TRBJ1-5

CDR3aa: CASSVEAGLNQPQHF
CDR3nt: TGTGCCAGCAGCGTAGAAGCGGGATTGAATCAGCCCCAGCATTTT
d_gene: .
abundance: .
v_gene: TRBV9
j_gene: TRBJ1-5

CDR3aa: CASSQDRGASNTEAFF
CDR3nt: TGTGCCAGCAGCCAGGACAGGGGAGCCTCGAACACTGAAGCTTTCTTT
d_gene: TRBD1
abundance: .
v_gene: TRBV7-9
j_gene: TRBJ1-1

CDR3aa: CASKVRDRTNEKLFF
CDR3nt: TGTGCCAGTAAAGTGAGGGACAGGACTAATGAAAAACTGTTTTTT
d_gene: TRBD1
abundance: once
v_gene: TRBV19
j_gene: TRBJ1-4

CDR3aa: CASSVGSGLGDNEQFF
CDR3nt: TGTGCCAGCAGCGTAGGGTCTGGACTAGGGGACAATGAGCAGTTCTTC
d_gene: TRBD2
abundance: .
v_gene: TRBV9
j_gene: TRBJ2-1

CDR3aa: CAISELHGGAYNEQFF
CDR3nt: TGTGCCATCAGTGAGCTTCACGGGGGAGCCTACAATGAGCAGTTCTTC
d_gene: .
abundance: .
v_gene: TRBV10-3
j_gene: TRBJ2-1

CDR3aa: CATSRDIPEGPYETQYF
CDR3nt: TGTGCCACCAGCAGAGATATCCCTGAGGGCCCGTACGAGACCCAGTACTTC
d_gene: .
abundance: .
v_gene: TRBV15
j_gene: TRBJ2-5

CDR3aa: CASSQDTPGALAKNIQYF
CDR3nt: TGTGCCAGCAGCCAAGACACGCCGGGAGCACTAGCCAAAAACATTCAGTACTTC
d_gene: .
abundance: .
v_gene: TRBV3-1/TRBV3-2
j_gene: TRBJ2-4

CDR3aa: CASSAALAGNTGELFF
CDR3nt: TGTGCCAGTAGTGCGGCCCTAGCGGGCAACACCGGGGAGCTGTTTTTT
d_gene: TRBD2
abundance: once
v_gene: TRBV19
j_gene: TRBJ2-2